This T cell receptor (beta chain) derives from a study of regulatory T cells in long-lasting Graves disease. Time point defined: persistent/refractory GD, antithyroid drugs over 5 years with positive TRAb. PBMC RNA was the source of the TCR library. Combining iRepertoire HTBI primers with Arm-PCR of CDR3 regions, the authors built TCR beta libraries. One entry per CDR3 protein, called by TCRdb with MiXCR from the multiplex PCR reads. The sample has about 430,000 distinct CDR3 sequences, 21% seen once. The table lists this clonotype with many counts. This material consisted of peripheral blood mononuclear cells (PBMCs), taken when the disease was refractory, from a patient treated with antithyroid drugs. This receptor was obtained from a female donor with Graves disease.

In DNA, the CDR3 is TGTGCCAGTACCCATAGCAATCAGCCCCAGCATTTT. This codes for CASTHSNQPQHF. The rearrangement joins TRBV6-1 to TRBJ1-5; no firm D call. CDR3 length: 12 amino acids. With 9 bases removed from V and 0 bases from J, the gap between germline ends came to 6 bases. Germline V gene lookup returns CDR1 MNHNS and CDR2 SASEGT.